Listed below are T cell receptor beta chains from one sample, sequenced in a study of T cell responses to AZD1222 COVID-19 vaccine. Libraries were prepared by immunoSEQ multiplex PCR; TCRdb keeps only in-frame clonotypes and omits some of them. The sample gives roughly 200,000 clones, over 85% of which show up once; approximately 0.98% is in the top ten. Specimen: peripheral blood, collected 28 days after the second dose of the MenACWY control vaccine. The source is an adult who received the MenACWY meningococcal vaccine as a control. Each CDR3 is given with its conserved first and last residue. Fields, in order: V gene, D gene, clone size, J gene, CDR3 protein, CDR3 DNA. A D gene is named only where the DNA matches it firmly. The size of a clone is reported for some rows only, either as once, few or many, or as a class for expanded clones.

>TRBV7-8|-|-|TRBJ1-1
CASSSLGSRNTEAFF
TGTGCCAGCAGCTCCCTGGGGTCCAGGAACACTGAAGCTTTCTTT
>TRBV6-1|-|once|TRBJ1-2
CASSEGPLANYGYTF
TGTGCCAGCAGTGAGGGACCCCTAGCCAACTATGGCTACACCTTC
>TRBV27|-|-|TRBJ1-2
CASRRTGSSNYGYTF
TGTGCCAGCAGGAGAACAGGGTCTTCCAACTATGGCTACACCTTC
>TRBV14|-|-|TRBJ1-4
CASSQTGATNEKLFF
TGTGCCAGCAGCCAAACGGGAGCAACTAATGAAAAACTGTTTTTT
>TRBV7-3|-|-|TRBJ1-2
CASSLNTQQGYTF
TGTGCCAGCAGCTTAAATACCCAACAGGGCTACACCTTC
>TRBV7-2|-|-|TRBJ2-7
CASSFVTGEQYF
TGTGCCAGCAGCTTTGTTACAGGGGAGCAGTACTTC
>TRBV4-3|-|-|TRBJ2-1
CASSQGSTGAYNEQFF
TGCGCCAGCAGCCAAGGTTCTACGGGGGCCTACAATGAGCAGTTCTTC
>TRBV2|TRBD1|-|TRBJ1-6
CASTGTGQFAPLHF
TGTGCCAGTACCGGGACAGGGCAATTTGCACCCCTCCACTTT
>TRBV14|-|once|TRBJ1-2
CASSQDWTYYGYTF
TGTGCCAGCAGCCAAGATTGGACCTACTATGGCTACACCTTC
>TRBV5-1|-|-|TRBJ1-5
CASPPQNQPQHF
TGCGCCAGCCCACCGCAGAATCAGCCCCAGCATTTT
>TRBV7-9|-|-|TRBJ2-3
CASSSQGLDTQYF
TGTGCCAGCAGCTCTCAGGGGTTAGATACGCAGTATTTT
>TRBV9|-|-|TRBJ2-5
CASSVGRQMYQETQYF
TGTGCCAGCAGCGTAGGGAGACAGATGTACCAAGAGACCCAGTACTTC
>TRBV2|-|-|TRBJ1-1
CASSKEGNTEAFF
TGTGCCAGCAGCAAGGAGGGGAACACTGAAGCTTTCTTT
>TRBV6-1|-|-|TRBJ2-2
CASTMVRGSTGELFF
TGTGCCAGCACCATGGTCAGAGGGTCCACCGGGGAGCTGTTTTTT
>TRBV3-1/TRBV3-2|-|-|TRBJ2-1
CASSQTSNEQFF
TGTGCCAGCAGCCAAACGTCCAATGAGCAGTTCTTC
>TRBV3-1/TRBV3-2|-|once|TRBJ1-6
CASSRGDKRLNSPLHF
TGTGCCAGCAGCCGGGGGGACAAGAGACTTAATTCACCCCTCCACTTT
>TRBV6-5|TRBD2|-|TRBJ2-2
CARRRGGANTGELFF
TGTGCCCGCAGGCGGGGGGGGGCGAACACCGGGGAGCTGTTTTTT
>TRBV28|-|-|TRBJ1-1
CASRSGHLNTEAFF
TGTGCCAGCAGATCGGGACATTTGAACACTGAAGCTTTCTTT
>TRBV29-1|TRBD1|-|TRBJ1-4
CSAGGTVRDEKLFF
TGCAGCGCCGGAGGGACAGTCAGGGATGAAAAACTGTTTTTT
>TRBV5-8|-|-|TRBJ1-6
CASSLLPSSYNSPLHF
TGTGCCAGCAGCTTGCTCCCGAGCTCCTATAATTCACCCCTCCACTTT
>TRBV7-9|TRBD1|-|TRBJ1-3
CASSSVQGAGGNTIYF
TGTGCCAGCAGCTCTGTCCAGGGGGCAGGCGGAAACACCATATATTTT
>TRBV30|-|-|TRBJ1-5
CAWSNSRNQPQHF
TGTGCCTGGAGTAACAGTCGCAATCAGCCCCAGCATTTT
>TRBV3-1/TRBV3-2|TRBD2|few|TRBJ2-1
CASSAPSGGRDEQFF
TGTGCCAGCAGCGCCCCTAGCGGGGGGAGGGATGAGCAGTTCTTC
>TRBV18|TRBD1|once|TRBJ1-6
CASSPDQGARSPLHF
TGTGCCAGCTCACCCGATCAGGGGGCGCGTTCACCCCTCCACTTT